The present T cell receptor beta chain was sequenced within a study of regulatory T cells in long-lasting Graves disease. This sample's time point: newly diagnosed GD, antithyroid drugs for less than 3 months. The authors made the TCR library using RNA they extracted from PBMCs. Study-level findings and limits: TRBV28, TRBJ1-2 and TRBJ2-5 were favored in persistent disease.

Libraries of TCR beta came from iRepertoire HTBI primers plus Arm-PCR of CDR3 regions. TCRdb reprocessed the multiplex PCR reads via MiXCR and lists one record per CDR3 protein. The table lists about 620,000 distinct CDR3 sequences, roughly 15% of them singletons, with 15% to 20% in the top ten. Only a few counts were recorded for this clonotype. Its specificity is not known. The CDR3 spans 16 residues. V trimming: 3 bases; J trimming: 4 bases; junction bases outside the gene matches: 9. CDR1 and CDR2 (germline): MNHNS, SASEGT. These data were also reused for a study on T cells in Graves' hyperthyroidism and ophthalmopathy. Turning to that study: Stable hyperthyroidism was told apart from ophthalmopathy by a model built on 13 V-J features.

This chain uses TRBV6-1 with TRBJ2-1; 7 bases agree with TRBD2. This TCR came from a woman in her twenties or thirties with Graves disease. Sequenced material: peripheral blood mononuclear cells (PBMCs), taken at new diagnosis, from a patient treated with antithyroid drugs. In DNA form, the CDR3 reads TGTGCCAGCAGTGAGCGGGAGTCGTTGGGGTACAATGAGCAGTTCTTC. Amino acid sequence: CASSERESLGYNEQFF.